The 24 T cell receptor beta chains below come from one sample, sequenced in a study of identical twins. Each CDR3 protein is one row after TCRdb ran MiXCR on the 5' RACE reads. The table shows nearly 900,000 distinct CDR3 sequences, with about 12% occurring only once. The sample was also reused in another study, on yellow fever vaccine responses in identical twins.

Sample: PBMCs. The source of these receptors is a woman aged 18-30 years in good health.

This clonotype came up a few times. The chain joins TRBV4-2 to TRBJ2-3, with 10 bases that match TRBD2. The CDR3 spans 16 residues. Germline trimming cut 0 bases from V and 5 bases from J; bases unmatched to any gene: 5. CDR1 and CDR2 (germline): LGHNA, YNFKEQ. The CDR3 coding sequence is TGTGCCAGCAGCCAAGATCTTAGACTAGCGGGAGATACGCAGTATTTT. Protein product: CASSQDLRLAGDTQYF.

This chain joins TRBV12-5 and TRBJ2-1; D call uncertain. The CDR3 extends over 17 amino acids. Germline CDR1 LGHNT, CDR2 FRNRAP. The V end was cut by 0 bases, the J end by 0 bases, with 12 bases between. CDR3 nucleotides: TGTGCTAGTGGTTTGGTACATGGGGAAAGCTCCTACAATGAGCAGTTCTTC. Encoded protein: CASGLVHGESSYNEQFF. The variable domain in full, completed from reference TRBV12-5 and TRBJ2-1, reads DARVTQTPRHKVTEMGQEVTMRCQPILGHNTVFWYRQTMMQGLELLAYFRNRAPLDDSGMPKDRFSAEMPDATLATLKIQPSEPRDSAVYFCASGLVHGESSYNEQFFGPGTRLTVL.

This clonotype has just a few counts. The genes are TRBV20-1 and TRBJ2-3; 9 bases match TRBD1. The ends lost 6 bases at V and 3 bases at J; junction bases unmatched: 13. The CDR3 consists of 16 residues. Germline loops: CDR1 DFQATT, CDR2 SNEGSKA (reference sequence). The chain's CDR3 is CSATALLGQGTDTQYF. The CDR3 nucleotides are TGCAGTGCCACAGCACTACTGGGACAGGGTACAGATACGCAGTATTTT.

The V call is TRBV2, the J call TRBJ2-1; D may be TRBD2 (5 bases). V lost 5 bases and J 4 bases, leaving 9 bases between the germline ends. Per germline, CDR1 SNHLY and CDR2 FYNNEI. The CDR3 contains 13 residues. The CDR3 region has the DNA TGTGCCAGCAGTATGCCGGGGTACAATGAGCAGTTCTTC. Translated, it gives CASSMPGYNEQFF.

CDR3 protein: CASSVDTGVNEKLFF. CDR3 in DNA: TGTGCCAGCAGCGTAGACACCGGAGTTAATGAAAAACTGTTTTTT. V gene TRBV7-2 combines with J gene TRBJ1-4, with D uncertain. Germline CDR1 SGHTA, CDR2 FQGNSA. V dropped 5 bases and J dropped 4 bases, with 14 bases sitting between them. This CDR3 is 15 amino acids long.

This clonotype was detected once. J is TRBJ2-1 and V is TRBV11-1; TRBD2 matches 9 bases. Germline V lookup: CDR1 SGHAT, CDR2 FQDESV (reference sequence). The V segment lost 6 bases and the J segment 7 bases; nucleotides outside the gene matches: 7. The CDR3 loop spans 14 amino acids. The CDR3 region is CASRSSGRHNEQFF. CDR3 nucleotides: TGTGCCAGCAGATCGAGCGGGAGGCATAATGAGCAGTTCTTC.

The chain links TRBV27 to TRBJ1-2; TRBD1 matches at 9 bases. V dropped 2 bases and J dropped 4; count of bases not matched to a gene: 8. From germline, CDR1 is MNHEY and CDR2 SMNVEV (reference sequence). The length of the CDR3 is 16 residues. The CDR3: CASSLNRGPAGYGYTF. Here the CDR3 DNA reads TGTGCCAGCAGTTTAAACAGGGGGCCCGCTGGCTATGGCTACACCTTC.

V usage is TRBV9 and J usage is TRBJ2-2; 7 bases are shared with TRBD1. The V segment lost 3 bases and the J segment 7 bases; nucleotides outside the gene matches: 12. The germline gives CDR1 SGDLS, CDR2 YYNGEE. The CDR3 has 16 residues. CDR3 sequence: CASSAPAGGIGGELFF. In DNA, the CDR3 is TGTGCCAGCAGCGCCCCAGCAGGGGGTATTGGCGGGGAGCTGTTTTTT. Together with reference TRBV9 and TRBJ2-2, the CDR3 gives the full variable domain: DSGVTQTPKHLITATGQRVTLRCSPRSGDLSVYWYQQSLDQGLQFLIQYYNGEERAKGNILERFSAQQFPDLHSELNLSSLELGDSALYFCASSAPAGGIGGELFFGEGSRLTVL.

In its sample, this clonotype was seen a few times. The chain recombines TRBV20-1 with TRBJ1-4; TRBD1 might be the D (5 bases). Trimming took off 2 bases at V and 2 bases at J, with 12 bases between the two ends. The length of the CDR3 is 15 residues. The germline V gene encodes CDR1 DFQATT and CDR2 SNEGSKA (reference sequence). CDR3 residues: CSARTRGTTNEKLFF. The CDR3 DNA reads as TGCAGTGCTAGAACTCGGGGGACTACTAATGAAAAACTGTTTTTT.

This clonotype was counted only a few times. The chain recombines TRBV15 with TRBJ2-7; 7 bases agree with TRBD1. V dropped 0 bases and J dropped 3; count of bases not matched to a gene: 2. Per the germline V gene, CDR1 is LNHNV and CDR2 is YYDKDF (reference sequence). CDR3 size: 14 residues. As DNA, the CDR3 is TGTGCCACCAGCAGAGACAGGGGGAACTACGAGCAGTACTTC. Residues: CATSRDRGNYEQYF.

This clonotype showed up just a few times. The chain joins TRBV15 to TRBJ1-4; 7 bases align to TRBD1. J lost 7 bases, V lost 0 bases, and 14 bases had no gene match. CDR3 length equals 18 residues. Germline V gives CDR1 LNHNV, CDR2 YYDKDF (reference sequence). The CDR3 region is CATSRDPDGDRGGEKLFF. The CDR3 nucleotides are TGTGCCACCAGCAGAGATCCCGATGGGGACAGAGGCGGTGAAAAACTGTTTTTT.

The rearrangement links TRBV11-2 to TRBJ1-1; a possible D gene is TRBD1 (5 bases). V lost 0 bases, J lost 4 bases, and 15 bases lay in between. CDR3 length equals 16 residues. Germline CDR1 reads SGHAT; CDR2 reads FQNNGV. For the CDR3, the DNA is TGTGCCAGCAGCTTAGATATGAGGGGTCTGTTCACTGAAGCTTTCTTT. Its translation: CASSLDMRGLFTEAFF.

The rearrangement links TRBV18 to TRBJ2-1, with 13 bases matching TRBD2. The CDR3 consists of 18 residues. V was pared by 3 bases and J by 9 bases, with 14 bases of the junction left unmatched. The germline CDR1 and CDR2 sequences are KGHSH and LQKENI. In nucleotides, the CDR3 is TGTGCCAGCTCACCTGGACTAGCGGGAGAGGGTTCGGTGAGTGAGCAGTTCTTC. Translation: CASSPGLAGEGSVSEQFF.

The chain couples TRBV24-1 to TRBJ2-1, with D maybe TRBD1 (6 bases). V shed 3 bases and J shed 5 bases, with 13 bases lying between them. CDR3 length: 15 amino acids. Germline assignment: CDR1 KGHDR and CDR2 SFDVKD. CDR3 sequence: CATSDPLRGNNEQFF. DNA of the CDR3: TGTGCCACCAGTGATCCCCTGAGGGGGAACAATGAGCAGTTCTTC.

This chain joins TRBV6-1 and TRBJ2-7, with a weak D call TRBD2 (6 bases). This CDR3 is built from 14 residues. V was shortened by 6 bases and J by 2 bases, with 14 bases between the two germline ends. Germline V gene sequence: CDR1 MNHNS, CDR2 SASEGT. CDR3 coding DNA: TGTGCCAGCAGGGGACTGGGGAACCCCTACGAGCAGTACGTC. It specifies CASRGLGNPYEQYV.

This clonotype showed up just a few times. The V and J genes are TRBV20-1 and TRBJ2-7, with 7 bases matching TRBD2. The V gene's germline CDR1 is DFQATT and CDR2 SNEGSKA (reference sequence). V was pared by 3 bases and J by 5 bases, with 7 bases of the junction left unmatched. This CDR3 region has 13 residues. The CDR3 region is CSASETSKHEQYV. As DNA, the CDR3 is TGCAGTGCTAGTGAGACTAGCAAACACGAGCAGTACGTC.

This clonotype was seen only a few times. V gene TRBV5-8 combines with J gene TRBJ1-1; D is unclear. Trimming removed 0 bases from V and 0 bases from J, with 15 bases in between. This CDR3 is built from 17 residues. Germline-derived CDR1 and CDR2 are SGHTS and YDEGEE. The CDR3 sequence: CASSLAVGRNMNTEAFF. The CDR3 DNA reads TGTGCCAGCAGCTTGGCCGTTGGCAGGAATATGAACACTGAAGCTTTCTTT.

The chain joins TRBV9 to TRBJ1-2; D is unclear. CDR3 size: 14 residues. The V end was cut by 0 bases, the J end by 4 bases, with 10 bases between. Germline V gene lookup returns CDR1 SGDLS and CDR2 YYNGEE. CDR3 sequence reads: CASSVDEGFYGYTF. CDR3 in DNA: TGTGCCAGCAGCGTAGACGAAGGTTTCTATGGCTACACCTTC.

This clonotype occurred a few times. The V and J genes are TRBV12-3 or TRBV12-4 and TRBJ1-2; perhaps TRBD1 as D (5 bases). The CDR3 is 13 residues long. The V end lost 7 bases, the J end lost 4 bases, and 13 bases lay between the germline ends. For the CDR3, the DNA is TGTGCCAGCAACCAGAGAGGGGTCTATGGCTACACCTTC. As protein: CASNQRGVYGYTF.

At least ten counts were recorded for this clonotype. This sequence joins TRBV7-8 and TRBJ2-7, with 8 bases fitting TRBD1. There are 14 residues in the CDR3. Looked up from germline, CDR1 is SGHVS and CDR2 is FQNEAQ. V trimming: 6 bases; J trimming: 4 bases; junction bases outside the gene matches: 8. The CDR3 is CASRPRQGYYEQYF. The CDR3 region has the DNA TGTGCCAGCAGGCCCAGACAGGGGTATTACGAGCAGTACTTC.

The chain employs TRBV7-2 and TRBJ2-5; tentative D call: TRBD2 (6 bases). V was cut by 5 bases and J by 2 bases, with 15 bases left in between. The CDR3 has 15 amino acids. Germline V CDR1 and CDR2: SGHTA, FQGNSA. The CDR3 loop reads CASSRMPGGQETQYF. CDR3 bases: TGTGCCAGCAGCCGCATGCCCGGGGGACAAGAGACCCAGTACTTC.

At least ten counts were recorded for this clonotype. The V call is TRBV5-6, the J call TRBJ2-1; TRBD1 agrees at 8 bases. The CDR3 contains 15 residues. Trimming at V came to 6 bases and at J to 6 bases, leaving 11 bases not matched to a gene. Germline-derived CDR1 and CDR2 are SGHDT and YYEEEE. This CDR3 reads CASNSVDRDINEQFF. CDR3 coding DNA: TGTGCCAGCAACTCCGTGGACAGGGACATCAATGAGCAGTTCTTC.

Ten or more counts support this clonotype. In nucleotides, the CDR3 is TGCGCCAGCAGTCACGGAACAACTAATGAAAAACTGTTTTTT. It codes for CASSHGTTNEKLFF. The V call is TRBV4-1, the J call TRBJ1-4, with unresolved D. Germline values: CDR1 MGHRA, CDR2 YSYEKL. Trimming shortened V by 6 bases and J by 0 bases, and 8 bases separated the two germline ends. CDR3 length: 14 amino acids.

This rearrangement joins TRBV20-1 to TRBJ1-3; TRBD1 aligns across 7 bases. From germline, CDR1 is DFQATT and CDR2 SNEGSKA (reference sequence). The junction had 5 bases not matched to a gene; V was cut back by 3 bases and J by 0 bases. The CDR3 consists of 15 residues. The DNA of the CDR3 is TGCAGTGCTAGCCCGGGACAGAGCTCTGGAAACACCATATATTTT. Translated: CSASPGQSSGNTIYF.